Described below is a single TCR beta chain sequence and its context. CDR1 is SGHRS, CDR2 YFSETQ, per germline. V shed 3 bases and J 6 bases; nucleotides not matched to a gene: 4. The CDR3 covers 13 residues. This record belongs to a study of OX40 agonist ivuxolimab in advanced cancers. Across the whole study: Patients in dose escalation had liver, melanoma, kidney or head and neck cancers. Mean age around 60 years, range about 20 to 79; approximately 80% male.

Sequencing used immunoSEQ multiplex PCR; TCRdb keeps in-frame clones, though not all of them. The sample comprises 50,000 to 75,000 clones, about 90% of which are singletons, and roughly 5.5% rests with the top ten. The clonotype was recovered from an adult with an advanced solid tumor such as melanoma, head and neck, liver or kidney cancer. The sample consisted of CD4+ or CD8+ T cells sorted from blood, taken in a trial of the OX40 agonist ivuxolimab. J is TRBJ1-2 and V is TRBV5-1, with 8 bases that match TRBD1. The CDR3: CASSWTGSDGYTF. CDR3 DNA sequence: TGCGCCAGCAGCTGGACAGGGAGTGATGGCTACACCTTC.